The present TCR beta chain was sequenced within a study of technical replicates of blood from a handful of donors. This clone was observed once. Germline assignment: CDR1 MNHNY and CDR2 SVGAGI (reference sequence). V was clipped by 8 bases and J by 1 base, with 12 bases between them. The CDR3 totals 14 residues. Profiling relied on immunoSEQ multiplex PCR, and the TCRdb table lists in-frame clones only, not all of them. The repertoire holds fewer than 65,000 clones, with about 89% as singletons. Source material: PBMCs. This TCR was recovered from a human donor in good health. Some clones in this sample may be carry-over from other donors' samples. The chain combines TRBV6-6 with TRBJ1-3; D is uncertain. In DNA form, the CDR3 reads TGTGCCAGCCTTCGAGGTGGGTCTGGAAACACCATATATTTT. It specifies CASLRGGSGNTIYF.